This TCR beta chain was found in a study of monozygotic twins with cystic fibrosis. This table comes from immunoSEQ multiplex PCR, and its TCRdb copy is limited to in-frame clones, with some not included. This repertoire shows over 15,000 clones, nearly 98% found once; its top ten account for 1.9%. The receptor comes from a woman between 25 and 40 years old with cystic fibrosis. Sequencing used blood.

CDR3 in DNA: TGCGCCAGCAGCCAAGATTTCCCGGGACAGGGGTCTACTTTCTTT. It encodes CASSQDFPGQGSTFF. This chain joins TRBV4-1 and TRBJ1-1; 10 bases are shared with TRBD1. The CDR3 has 15 amino acids. The J segment lost 12 bases and the V segment lost 0 bases, leaving 10 bases of the junction unmatched. CDR1 is MGHRA, CDR2 YSYEKL, per germline.